The 28 T cell receptor beta chains in this list originate from one sample, sequenced in a study of T cell repertoires in cytomegalovirus infection. TCRdb re-analysed the reads in MiXCR, keeping a single row per CDR3 protein. In the table there are roughly 800,000 distinct CDR3 sequences, 25% to 30% of which are singletons. These receptors have no identified antigens. The specimen comprised cultured CD8+ T cells from PBMCs, sampled from culture after CMV antigen stimulation. These TCRs come from a human donor in good health (CMV status not recorded). Some clones in this sample may be carry-over from other donors' samples.

The chain links TRBV7-4 to TRBJ1-4, with D unclear. The CDR3 has 14 amino acids. V shed 0 bases and J shed 6 bases, with 8 bases lying between them. Germline V gene data show CDR1 as SGHVT and CDR2 as SQSDAQ. CDR3 nucleotides: TGTGCCAGCAGCTTAGCAATATCGGATGAAAAACTGTTTTTT. This encodes CASSLAISDEKLFF.

This clonotype was recorded many times. This rearrangement joins TRBV27 to TRBJ1-2, with a weak D call TRBD1 (5 bases). Germline CDR1 and CDR2: MNHEY and SMNVEV (reference sequence). The ends were cut back, 0 bases at V and 6 bases at J, with 11 bases in the middle. The length of the CDR3 is 14 residues. CDR3 protein: CASSLSGAGNGYTF. In DNA form, the CDR3 reads TGTGCCAGCAGTTTATCAGGGGCAGGGAATGGCTACACCTTC.

J is TRBJ1-4 and V is TRBV6-1; D gene unclear. Germline lookup yields CDR1 MNHNS and CDR2 SASEGT. Between the trimmed V and J ends, which lost 5 bases and 8 bases, there was a span of 12 bases. This CDR3 comprises 13 residues. The CDR3 DNA reads as TGTGCCAGCAGTCCCGACTCCGGGGAAAAACTGTTTTTT. It codes for CASSPDSGEKLFF.

The sample holds a few counts of this clonotype. This chain connects TRBV20-1 to TRBJ2-3, with D unresolved. CDR1 DFQATT and CDR2 SNEGSKA come from the germline V gene (reference sequence). This CDR3 region has 14 residues. V dropped 0 bases and J dropped 8 bases, with 15 bases sitting between them. Written as DNA, the CDR3 is TGCAGTGCTAGAGATCCCCTTCGAGTACGTACGCAGTATTTT. As protein: CSARDPLRVRTQYF.

This clonotype has only a few counts. The genes are TRBV7-6 and TRBJ2-5, with D perhaps matching TRBD2 (6 bases). Germline V gene lookup returns CDR1 SGHVS and CDR2 FNYEAQ. CDR3 length equals 16 residues. Trimming shortened V by 3 bases and J by 5 bases, and 19 bases separated the two germline ends. In nucleotides, the CDR3 is TGTGCCAGCAGCTTCATGGCGGGGCCCTACACGGAGACCCAGTACTTC. Amino acids: CASSFMAGPYTETQYF.

The V and J genes are TRBV27 and TRBJ2-7, with unresolved D. The germline gives CDR1 MNHEY, CDR2 SMNVEV (reference sequence). Trimming took 2 bases from V and 2 from J, leaving 10 bases between them. CDR3 length: 14 amino acids. In DNA, the CDR3 is TGTGCCAGCAGTTTAAGGGAAGGAGCCTACGAGCAGTACTTC. Translated: CASSLREGAYEQYF.

The chain combines TRBV20-1 with TRBJ2-3; 9 bases align to TRBD2. This CDR3 is 18 amino acids long. Looked up from germline, CDR1 is DFQATT and CDR2 is SNEGSKA (reference sequence). After removal of 1 base from V and 4 bases from J, the junction contained 15 bases not matched to a gene. The CDR3 coding sequence is TGCAGTGCTAGAGGATGGAAGTCTAGCGGGATGAGGGCAGATACGCAGTATTTT. Amino acid sequence: CSARGWKSSGMRADTQYF.

The genes are TRBV7-9 and TRBJ1-2; D may be TRBD1 (6 bases). The CDR3 length is 13 residues. V lost 5 bases and J lost 5, with 12 bases in between. CDR1 is SEHNR, CDR2 FQNEAQ, per germline (reference sequence). The CDR3 sequence is CASSAGVRYGYTF. The CDR3 bases are TGTGCCAGCAGCGCAGGGGTGCGGTATGGCTACACCTTC.

The rearrangement uses TRBV28 and TRBJ2-7; D ambiguous. Germline assignment: CDR1 MDHEN and CDR2 SYDVKM. Trimming removed 3 bases from V and 1 base from J, with 16 bases in between. The CDR3 extends over 16 amino acids. CDR3 residues: CASSLGTTILSYEQYV. The CDR3 region has the DNA TGTGCCAGCAGTTTGGGAACAACGATCCTTTCCTACGAGCAGTACGTC.

As DNA, the CDR3 is TGTGCCAGCAGCCAAGTGGAAGACTACGAGCAGTACTTC. It encodes CASSQVEDYEQYF. The chain joins TRBV4-2 to TRBJ2-7; D is unresolved. CDR1 LGHNA and CDR2 YNFKEQ come from the germline V gene. The germline V and J ends were trimmed by 1 base and 3 bases, with 7 bases remaining between them. The CDR3 is 13 amino acids.

The chain is built from TRBV4-1 and TRBJ2-3; D ambiguous. Germline V lookup: CDR1 MGHRA, CDR2 YSYEKL. V dropped 8 bases and J dropped 4 bases, with 13 bases sitting between them. This CDR3 is 13 amino acids long. DNA for the CDR3: TGCGCCAGCGGATCGGGCCGGGCAGATACGCAGTATTTT. This gives the protein CASGSGRADTQYF.

The chain joins TRBV27 to TRBJ2-2; no clear D gene. The CDR3 is made up of 12 amino acids. Trimming took 7 bases from V and 8 from J, leaving 11 bases between them. The V gene's germline CDR1 is MNHEY and CDR2 SMNVEV (reference sequence). The CDR3 DNA reads as TGTGCCAGCAAGAAGGGTGCTGGGGAGCTGTTTTTT. Its translation: CASKKGAGELFF.

This rearrangement joins TRBV29-1 to TRBJ1-2; 8 bases agree with TRBD1. Unmatched junction bases numbered 11, after V lost 5 bases and J lost 3 bases. Germline V CDR1 and CDR2: SQVTM, ANQGSEA. The CDR3 sequence is 15 residues long. CDR3 region: CSVYGGKGQDYGYTF. The DNA of the CDR3 is TGCAGCGTTTACGGAGGAAAGGGACAGGACTATGGCTACACCTTC.

This clonotype turned up a few times. The V call is TRBV12-3 or TRBV12-4, the J call TRBJ2-5, with D possibly being TRBD1 or TRBD2 (6 bases each). V was trimmed by 6 bases and J by 5 bases, leaving 25 bases between them. CDR3 size: 17 residues. The CDR3 nucleotides read TGTGCCAGCAGCCCTCCAGAGGCGGGGCTAGGGGGGGAGACCCAGTACTTC. It codes for CASSPPEAGLGGETQYF.

V gene TRBV20-1 combines with J gene TRBJ2-7; TRBD1 aligns across 7 bases. Germline-derived CDR1 and CDR2 are DFQATT and SNEGSKA (reference sequence). J was trimmed by 0 bases and V by 3 bases; bases with no gene match: 5. The CDR3 length is 14 residues. The CDR3 reads CSARYRGSSYEQYF. In nucleotides, the CDR3 is TGCAGTGCTAGGTACAGGGGATCCTCCTACGAGCAGTACTTC.

Details on this clonotype: A clone one base away is much larger, so this may be a read error. The rearrangement links TRBV12-3 or TRBV12-4 to TRBJ2-2; D remains unclear. There are 13 residues in the CDR3. Deletions cut 3 bases from V and 4 bases from J, with 6 bases between. The CDR3 region is CASSFVGTGELFF. The CDR3 DNA follows: TGTGCCAGCAGTTTCGTAGGCACCGGGGAGCTGTTTTTT.

The chain joins TRBV3-1 to TRBJ1-6; D is ambiguous. The CDR3 sequence is 12 residues long. Germline V lookup: CDR1 LGHDT, CDR2 YNNKEL (reference sequence). Trimming shortened V by 0 bases and J by 8 bases, and 2 bases separated the two germline ends. In DNA form, the CDR3 reads TGTGCCAGCAGCCAAGATGATTCACCCCTCCACTTT. This translates into CASSQDDSPLHF.

This clonotype was recorded a few times. The chain has TRBV6-1 and TRBJ1-2; D may be TRBD1 (5 bases). This CDR3 has 15 residues. Germline V gives CDR1 MNHNS, CDR2 SASEGT. Trimming stripped 1 base from V and 3 bases from J, with 12 bases between. The CDR3, as DNA: TGTGCCAGCAGTGAAGGGGGCCAACCAGACTATGGCTACACCTTC. It yields the protein CASSEGGQPDYGYTF.

This chain joins TRBV6-8 and TRBJ2-6, with a weak D call TRBD1 (5 bases). The CDR3 is made up of 17 amino acids. V lost 0 bases and J lost 4, with 13 bases in between. Germline assignment: CDR1 MNHGY and CDR2 SAAAGT. Here the CDR3 DNA reads TGTGCCAGCAGTTACTCGAGTCAGGGTGCCGGGGCCAACGTCCTGACTTTC. Protein product: CASSYSSQGAGANVLTF.

The rearrangement joins TRBV12-3 or TRBV12-4 to TRBJ2-1; 7 bases align to TRBD1. V trimming: 5 bases; J trimming: 4 bases; junction bases outside the gene matches: 8. The CDR3 contains 15 residues. The CDR3 nucleotides read TGTGCCAGCAGTCGAGTGGGACAGCTTTACAATGAGCAGTTCTTC. Residues: CASSRVGQLYNEQFF.

This chain joins TRBV7-2 and TRBJ2-2, with D hard to call. The germline V gene encodes CDR1 SGHTA and CDR2 FQGNSA. The V and J ends lost 7 bases and 5 bases respectively, with 11 bases between them. This CDR3 has 13 residues. CDR3 sequence reads: CASTSTETGELFF. CDR3 DNA sequence: TGTGCCAGCACCTCTACGGAAACCGGGGAGCTGTTTTTT.

This clonotype was picked up many times. The J gene is TRBJ2-1, the V gene TRBV7-6, with 8 bases fitting TRBD1. This CDR3 spans 14 amino acids. Trimming removed 7 bases from V and 5 bases from J; junction bases left unmatched: 7. CDR1 and CDR2 from the germline V gene are SGHVS and FNYEAQ. CDR3 coding DNA: TGTGCCAGCAACCTCAGGGGGCATGACAATGAGCAGTTCTTC. This sequence encodes CASNLRGHDNEQFF.

This chain uses TRBV12-3 or TRBV12-4 with TRBJ2-7; 8 nucleotides line up with TRBD1. The V gene end was trimmed by 5 bases and the J gene end by 3 bases; junction bases not matched to a gene: 6. The CDR3 loop spans 14 amino acids. DNA for the CDR3: TGTGCCAGCAGTCTCGGGACAGGTAACTACGAGCAGTACGTC. This translates into CASSLGTGNYEQYV.

In its sample, this clonotype was seen many times. The rearrangement links TRBV7-8 to TRBJ2-1, with TRBD1 matching over 7 bases. Germline V lookup: CDR1 SGHVS, CDR2 FQNEAQ. The junction had 8 bases not matched to a gene; V was cut back by 1 base and J by 5 bases. The CDR3 is 16 amino acids. CDR3 sequence: CASSLVWSGGDNEQFF. The CDR3 DNA follows: TGTGCCAGCAGCTTAGTTTGGTCAGGGGGTGACAATGAGCAGTTCTTC.

The chain recombines TRBV28 with TRBJ2-3; 15 bases fit TRBD2. CDR3 length: 17 amino acids. Germline CDR1 reads MDHEN; CDR2 reads SYDVKM. The V and J ends lost 4 bases and 3 bases, in that order; junction bases with no gene match: 5. DNA for the CDR3: TGTGCCAGCAGTTCCTGGACTAGCGGGGGGGCAACAGATACGCAGTATTTT. Translating it yields CASSSWTSGGATDTQYF.

CDR3 residues: CASTQQGADTEAFF. CDR3 nucleotide sequence: TGTGCCAGCACCCAACAGGGGGCGGACACTGAAGCTTTCTTT. The chain links TRBV28 to TRBJ1-1, with 9 positions matching TRBD1. From germline, CDR1 is MDHEN and CDR2 SYDVKM. J was trimmed by 3 bases and V by 7 bases; bases with no gene match: 6. CDR3 length equals 14 residues.

This clonotype was counted ten times or more. J is TRBJ1-6 and V is TRBV7-8; D possibly corresponds to TRBD1 (6 bases). V was cut by 7 bases and J by 10 bases, with 17 bases left in between. CDR1 is SGHVS, CDR2 FQNEAQ, per germline. The CDR3 covers 14 residues. CDR3 coding DNA: TGTGCCAGCACCATAGGGGGGCAGGGCTCACCCCTCCACTTT. It yields the protein CASTIGGQGSPLHF.

V usage is TRBV12-3 or TRBV12-4 and J usage is TRBJ1-5; D remains unclear. Trimming stripped 6 bases from V and 1 base from J, with 19 bases between. The CDR3 is made up of 17 amino acids. The CDR3 is CASSSSVSRWSNQPQHF. The CDR3 DNA sequence: TGTGCCAGCAGCTCCAGTGTCAGCAGGTGGAGCAATCAGCCCCAGCATTTT.